The 5 T cell receptor beta chains in this list originate from one sample, sequenced in a study of blood T cell repertoires in COVID-19 (dated by TCRdb to 2020 to 2022). The library came from the immunoSEQ multiplex PCR assay. In TCRdb, the immuneACCESS table is reduced to in-frame sequences with V and J assigned. These tables do not hold every clone; where another copy was compared, an unresolved V gene accounts for under half, and the others remain unexplained. The sample records some 320,000 clones, roughly 90% of which are singletons. The ten largest make up approximately 10% of the sample. The sequencing sample was made of peripheral blood. These receptors all stem from a woman aged 25 to 39 with COVID-19, enrolled during active disease.

CDR3 amino acids: CASSLLFGGNTEAFF. CDR3 nucleotides: TGTGCCAGCAGCCTACTCTTTGGCGGGAACACTGAAGCTTTCTTT. This sequence joins TRBV7-8 and TRBJ1-1; D is unresolved. The CDR3 loop spans 15 amino acids. Trimming removed 5 bases from V and 1 base from J, with 14 bases in between. The germline V gene has CDR1 SGHVS and CDR2 FQNEAQ.

This clone was found once. This sequence joins TRBV4-1 and TRBJ1-2; tentative D call: TRBD1 (5 bases). The germline V gene encodes CDR1 MGHRA and CDR2 YSYEKL. This CDR3 has 15 amino acids. V lost 5 bases and J 0 bases, leaving 13 bases between the germline ends. The DNA of the CDR3 is TGCGCCAGCAGCTCACCCGACAGAGCTAACTATGGCTACACCTTC. Its translation is CASSSPDRANYGYTF.

The V call is TRBV7-9, the J call TRBJ2-6, with 7 nucleotides matching TRBD1. The ends lost 6 bases at V and 4 bases at J; junction bases unmatched: 15. Germline V gene sequence: CDR1 SEHNR, CDR2 FQNEAQ (reference sequence). The CDR3 sequence is 18 residues long. In nucleotides, the CDR3 is TGTGCCAGCAGTAACCCCCGCCTAGACAGGGCGGGGGCCAACGTCCTGACTTTC. Amino acids: CASSNPRLDRAGANVLTF.

V is TRBV10-1 and J is TRBJ1-1; D ambiguous. Germline CDR1 and CDR2: WNHNN and SYGVQD (reference sequence). The CDR3 is 14 residues long. The V gene lost 3 bases and the J gene lost 1 base, with 9 bases spanning the gap. CDR3 coding DNA: TGCGCCAGCAGTGACCCTCACAGGAACACTGAAGCTTTCTTT. Amino acids: CASSDPHRNTEAFF.

The chain uses TRBV2 and TRBJ1-6; D possibly corresponds to TRBD1 (6 bases). This CDR3 region has 14 residues. Between the trimmed V and J ends, which lost 4 bases and 7 bases, there was a span of 11 bases. Germline CDR1 SNHLY, CDR2 FYNNEI. The CDR3 sequence: CASSVTGRNSPLHF. CDR3 DNA: TGTGCCAGCAGTGTCACAGGGAGAAATTCACCCCTCCACTTT.